The subject of this entry is one T cell receptor (beta chain). Its antigen remains undetermined. Qualities for individual bases were not recorded, and no much larger clone is one base off. V loses 0 bases at its end and J loses 13 bases; junction bases beyond the gene matches: 1. The CDR3 measures 11 amino acids from cysteine to phenylalanine. Only the CDR3 DNA stays, 33 bases, in frame from base 1. From a lookup of the germline V gene, CDR1 and CDR2 are SGHTA and FQGNSA. The source of the sample is a study of blood T cells in healthy people across ages (dated by TCRdb to 2013 to 2016). Broadly, across the study: In model experiments, template switching captured about one uniquely barcoded TCR beta cDNA molecule for every two T cells. Using deep sequencing normalized with unique cDNA molecular identifiers, the study measured how TCR beta repertoire diversity changes with age. The donors were split into four age groups: young (average around 15 years), middle-aged (about 40), aged (approximately 60) and long-lived (roughly 77). To avoid experimental bias, donors of different ages were randomly spread across the sequencing lanes. Using the same blood draw, the study looked at two additional independent replicas of 1 million unique cDNA reads for two donors, one aged 18 to 30 and the other aged 80 or older. What the authors observed across the whole study: As age increased, observed TCR beta diversity per million T cells dropped in a roughly linear way, and a significant reduction was already evident by age 40. Because profiling used bulk unsorted PBMCs, naive and antigen-experienced compartments could not be compared conclusively. Compared with the aged group, the long-lived group had more naive CD4+ T cells, fewer expanded clones and increased TCR diversity, suggesting age selection. The percentage of naive T cells measured by flow cytometry correlated strongly with observed TCR beta diversity. Total diversity estimates from one million sequenced T cells were considered lower bounds and underestimates. Because donor CMV infection status was unknown, age-related changes in expanded clonotypes were potentially confounded.

Library prep was done by 5' RACE. The listed sequencing device is Illumina HiSeq 2500. A second PCR of roughly 7 to 11 cycles was performed with a sample-barcoded 5' primer and a J-beta primer mix. A unique molecular identifier was introduced onto each TCR beta cDNA molecule by a template-switch 5' adaptor carrying 12 random nucleotides. Each sample yielded at least 2.5 million CDR3-containing paired-end reads. The Mint cDNA synthesis kit, primed by a TRBC-specific oligonucleotide, was used to synthesize first-strand cDNA from all RNA. After uracil-DNA glycosylase treatment, a first 18-cycle PCR used universal primers M1SS and BC2_uni_R on all cDNA. The original pipeline was this. For normalization, 1 million high-quality reads were randomly selected from each sample, with every read carrying a distinct molecular identifier. Reads with shared molecular identifiers were discarded instead of being binned into consensus sequences. MiTCR, run with a Q25 quality threshold and the strictest error-elimination algorithm, handled CDR3 identification, clonotype clustering and error correction. A nonparametric unseen species model with Euler transformation was used to estimate a lower bound on total TCR beta diversity. Starting from the raw public reads, TCRdb applied fastp trimming at Q25, assembled clones with MiXCR and retained in-frame beta chains. Merged by CDR3 protein, the rows form single entries marked with the most common genes and DNA. The V and J calls come from TCRdb's annotation, not from the publication. The sample includes 650,000 to 1,000,000 distinct CDR3 sequences, with 30% to 45% observed a single time. Together, the top ten hold roughly 13% of the sample.

Donors were 40 or so systemically healthy Caucasian individuals from Russia aged roughly 6 to 100 years. Each donor gave around 9.9 milliliters of peripheral blood, collected into EDTA-treated Vacutainer tubes. Ficoll-Paque density-gradient centrifugation was used to isolate PBMCs, with at least 6 million obtained per sample. Trizol reagent was used to extract total RNA from PBMCs, with at least 5 micrograms per sample. For every donor, an aliquot of PBMCs went through flow cytometry to measure the percentages of naive CD45RAhigh/CD27high T cells. The chain was built from TRBV7-2 and TRBJ2-3, with 7 bases aligning to TRBD2. The receptor's source is a man between 18 and 35 years old in good health. The sequenced sample was blood. The DNA sequence is given as TGTGCCAGCAGCTTAGCGGGAGGGGAGTATTTT. This codes for CASSLAGGEYF. The CDR3 plus the reference TRBV7-2 and TRBJ2-3 genes for the other parts give the full variable domain: GAGVSQSPSNKVTEKGKDVELRCDPISGHTALYWYRQSLGQGLEFLIYFQGNSAPDKSGLPSDRFSAERTGGSVSTLTIQRTQQEDSAVYLCASSLAGGEYFGPGTRLTVL.